These T cell receptor beta chains were read from a single sample in a study of cytomegalovirus exposure and HLA in healthy donors. Profiling relied on immunoSEQ multiplex PCR, and the TCRdb table lists in-frame clones only, not all of them. The data contain 100,000 to 150,000 clones, about 86% of them singletons. Sequencing was carried out using PBMCs. Receptors originate from a woman aged 35 to 49 in good health and CMV-seronegative. CDR3s include the opening cysteine and the closing phenylalanine or tryptophan. D genes are given only for firm matches. Only part of the rows carry a size: once, few, many, or a class if the clone is expanded.

v_gene	abundance	d_gene	j_gene	CDR3nt	CDR3aa
TRBV7-2	.	.	TRBJ2-1	TGTGCCAGCAGCTTATCCTTTTACAATGAGCAGTTCTTC	CASSLSFYNEQFF
TRBV5-1	.	.	TRBJ2-2	TGCGCCAGCAGCTTCGGACAGAACACCGGGGAGCTGTTTTTT	CASSFGQNTGELFF
TRBV5-1	.	.	TRBJ1-4	TGCGCCAGCGGCAAGACGGGGGGCTTTACCTCTAATGAAAAACTGTTTTTT	CASGKTGGFTSNEKLFF
TRBV29-1	.	.	TRBJ1-1	TGCAGCGTTGAAACCCCCTTAGATGCTGAAGCTTTCTTT	CSVETPLDAEAFF
TRBV5-6	.	.	TRBJ2-7	TGTGCCAGCAGCTACGCCGGGATAAGGGGGTCGTACTTC	CASSYAGIRGSYF
TRBV7-9	.	.	TRBJ2-7	TGTGCCAGCAGCCAGATTACGGGTTACGAGCAGTACTTC	CASSQITGYEQYF
TRBV7-9	.	.	TRBJ1-2	TGTGCCAGCAGCGCCTCTTTTGGGCGCGACTATGGCTACACCTTC	CASSASFGRDYGYTF
TRBV7-2	.	.	TRBJ2-5	TGTGCCAGCAGCTTAGCGGGGGGGCCCCCAGAGACCCAGTACTTC	CASSLAGGPPETQYF
TRBV7-6	.	TRBD1	TRBJ1-5	TGTGCCAGCAGCACCGGGACAGGGGCCAATCAGCCCCAGCATTTT	CASSTGTGANQPQHF
TRBV20-1	.	.	TRBJ2-7	TGCAGTGGACTAAAACTTTACGAGCAGTACTTC	CSGLKLYEQYF
TRBV2	.	.	TRBJ2-5	TGTGCCAGCAGCAGGACTGGCAACCAAGAGACCCAGTACTTC	CASSRTGNQETQYF
TRBV7-9	.	TRBD2	TRBJ2-2	TGTGCCAGCAGCGTAGGACTAGGTGGGGCCTTGTCCGGGGAGCTGTTTTTT	CASSVGLGGALSGELFF
TRBV4-2	.	.	TRBJ2-1	TGTGCCAGCAGCCAAGTAGGGGAAGCCTACAATGAGCAGTTCTTC	CASSQVGEAYNEQFF
TRBV6-5	.	TRBD1	TRBJ1-2	TGTGCCAGCAGTGGCCGGGACAGGGGACTCTATGGCTACACCTTC	CASSGRDRGLYGYTF
TRBV2	once	TRBD1	TRBJ2-1	TGTGCCAGCAGACCGGGACAGGGCTCCTACAATGAGCAGTTCTTC	CASRPGQGSYNEQFF
TRBV25-1	.	.	TRBJ1-1	TGTGCCAGCAGTGACCCCGGACAGCTAAACACTGAAGCTTTCTTT	CASSDPGQLNTEAFF
TRBV14	.	TRBD1	TRBJ2-1	TGTGCCAGCAGCCAGATCGGACAGGGCTACAATGAGCAGTTCTTC	CASSQIGQGYNEQFF
TRBV30	.	TRBD2	TRBJ2-3	TGTGCCTGGAGTGTAGTGGTTAGCGGGGGGGCCTCTAGCACAGATACGCAGTATTTT	CAWSVVVSGGASSTDTQYF
TRBV7-8	.	TRBD1	TRBJ2-2	TGTGCCAGCAGCTCCCCCGGACAGGGGGGATACACCGGGGAGCTGTTTTTT	CASSSPGQGGYTGELFF
TRBV19	.	.	TRBJ2-3	TGTGCCAGTAGTACCCGACTAACGATGACAGATACGCAGTATTTT	CASSTRLTMTDTQYF
TRBV11-2	.	.	TRBJ1-5	TGTGCCAGCAGCTGGCGGGGACCCAATCAGCCCCAGCATTTT	CASSWRGPNQPQHF
TRBV5-1	.	TRBD2	TRBJ2-1	TGCGCCAGCGCAGCGGGACTATACAATGAGCAGTTCTTC	CASAAGLYNEQFF
TRBV11-2	once	.	TRBJ1-5	TGTGCCAGCAGCTTAGACGGAGGCGGTCAGCCCCAGCATTTT	CASSLDGGGQPQHF
TRBV10-1	.	TRBD1	TRBJ2-5	TGCGCCAGCAATAACAGGGGACAAGAGACCCAGTACTTC	CASNNRGQETQYF
TRBV4-2	.	TRBD2	TRBJ2-1	TGTGCCAGCGGAATAGCGGGAGGATTGAATGAGCAGTTCTTC	CASGIAGGLNEQFF
TRBV7-3	.	.	TRBJ2-3	TGTGCCAGCAGCTTACGCGGGATGGTCGCAGATACGCAGTATTTT	CASSLRGMVADTQYF
TRBV11-2	.	.	TRBJ1-1	TGTGCCAGCAGCTTAGTATCGGCCCGGGCTGAAGCTTTCTTT	CASSLVSARAEAFF
TRBV11-2	.	.	TRBJ2-2	TGTGCCAGCAGCACGACGGGGAATTCAGTTGGGGAGCTGTTTTTT	CASSTTGNSVGELFF
TRBV5-5	.	TRBD1	TRBJ2-3	TGTGCCAGCAGCTTTTCGCTGGGACAGGGCACAGATACGCAGTATTTT	CASSFSLGQGTDTQYF
TRBV19	.	TRBD2	TRBJ2-7	TGTGCCAGTAGTACTTTGCTAGCGGGTATCTACGAGCAGTACTTC	CASSTLLAGIYEQYF
TRBV6-5	.	.	TRBJ1-3	TGTGCCAGCAGCGTCGGGGGCTCTGGAAACACCATATATTTT	CASSVGGSGNTIYF
TRBV2	.	.	TRBJ2-5	TGTGCCAGCACCGCTAGGGGGTACGGGGAGACCCAGTACTTC	CASTARGYGETQYF
TRBV7-8	.	TRBD2	TRBJ2-7	TGTGCCAGCAGCTCGCCGGGACTAGCGGGTCAGGCCTACGAGCAGTACTTC	CASSSPGLAGQAYEQYF
TRBV5-4	.	.	TRBJ1-3	TGTGCCAGCAGCACCGGCGGGGGCTTAGGAAACACCATATATTTT	CASSTGGGLGNTIYF
TRBV20-1	.	.	TRBJ1-3	TGCAGTGCTCCGTCTGGAAACACCATATATTTT	CSAPSGNTIYF
TRBV6-5	few	.	TRBJ1-1	TGTGCCAGCACGGGGATGAACACTGAAGCTTTCTTT	CASTGMNTEAFF
TRBV19	.	TRBD2	TRBJ2-6	TGTGCCAGTAGTATTTTTATGCCGGGGGGTAAAAGCGCTGGGGCCAACGTCCTGACTTTC	CASSIFMPGGKSAGANVLTF
TRBV7-2	once	.	TRBJ1-2	TGTGCCAGCAGCTTAGACAGGGTTACTAACTATGGCTACACCTTC	CASSLDRVTNYGYTF
TRBV9	.	.	TRBJ1-2	TGTGCCAGCAGCGCGGCCGGGACTTATGGCTACACCTTC	CASSAAGTYGYTF
TRBV11-2	.	TRBD1	TRBJ1-4	TGTGCCAGCAGCTTATACCGGGACAGGGTGGATGAAAAACTGTTTTTT	CASSLYRDRVDEKLFF
TRBV9	.	.	TRBJ2-3	TGTGCCAGCAGCGGACAGATTGACACAGATACGCAGTATTTT	CASSGQIDTDTQYF
TRBV5-6	.	TRBD2	TRBJ2-5	TGTGCCAGCAGCTCCTGGGGGGCGACTAGCGGGGCCCAAGAGACCCAGTACTTC	CASSSWGATSGAQETQYF
TRBV2	.	.	TRBJ2-7	TGTGCCAGCAGTTCCTACGGTCTCTACGAGCAGTACTTC	CASSSYGLYEQYF
TRBV7-9	once	.	TRBJ2-5	TGTGCCAGCAGGACCGGGGGGCTGGAGACCCAGTACTTC	CASRTGGLETQYF
TRBV7-9	few	.	TRBJ1-4	TGTGCCAGCAGCTCTAGGGGCAGGTTTATGAAACTGTTTTTT	CASSSRGRFMKLFF
TRBV6-5	.	.	TRBJ1-3	TGTGCCAGCAGTGCCCCAGGGGCTGTCGGAAACACCATATATTTT	CASSAPGAVGNTIYF
TRBV6-5	.	TRBD1	TRBJ1-1	TGTGCCAGCAGTTACTCGAACAGGGGACGGGCCACTGAAGCTTTCTTT	CASSYSNRGRATEAFF
TRBV11-2	few	TRBD2	TRBJ2-7	TGTGCCAGCAGCCGAAGCGGGGTGAGCTCCTACGAGCAGTACTTC	CASSRSGVSSYEQYF
TRBV27	.	.	TRBJ2-7	TGTGCCAGCAGTTTGATTGCAGGGAAACCCTACGAGCAGTACTTC	CASSLIAGKPYEQYF
TRBV2	.	.	TRBJ2-1	TGTGCCAGCAGGATGACAGAGGCTCACGAGCAGTTCTTC	CASRMTEAHEQFF
TRBV28	.	TRBD1	TRBJ1-3	TGTGCCAGTATGACAGGGAGCTCTGGAAACACCATATATTTT	CASMTGSSGNTIYF
TRBV7-3	.	TRBD1	TRBJ1-2	TGTGCCAGCTCACCGGGACAGGGGTCGAGCTACACCTTC	CASSPGQGSSYTF
TRBV7-7	.	TRBD2	TRBJ2-1	TGTGCCAGCAGTTCACTAGCGGGGGGGCTCAATGAGCAGTTCTTC	CASSSLAGGLNEQFF
TRBV6-1	.	.	TRBJ2-3	TGTGCCAGCAGTGAACCCCACACAGATACGCAGTATTTT	CASSEPHTDTQYF
TRBV5-6	.	TRBD2	TRBJ2-1	TGTGCCAGCAGCTTGGCGCTCGCGGGGGACTACAATGAGCAGTTCTTC	CASSLALAGDYNEQFF
TRBV27	.	.	TRBJ1-1	TGTGCCAGCAGTCCCCTAGGAGGAAACACTGAAGCTTTCTTT	CASSPLGGNTEAFF
TRBV4-2	.	TRBD2	TRBJ2-1	TGTGCCAGCAGCCAGGGGACTAGCGGGGGGCCTTTTTTTGAGCAGTTCTTC	CASSQGTSGGPFFEQFF
TRBV4-1	few	.	TRBJ2-7	TGCGCCAGCAGCCAAGCCTCCCTATCCGAGCAGTACTTC	CASSQASLSEQYF
TRBV5-4	.	TRBD1	TRBJ1-1	TGTGCCAGCAGCGTCCCGGGACAGGGGGCGAGGACTGAAGCTTTCTTT	CASSVPGQGARTEAFF